This T cell receptor beta chain derives from a study of response to subunit inactivated influenza vaccine. Regarding the study as a whole: Few new T cells, the authors suggested, are recruited by each seasonal influenza vaccination.

TCRdb redid the calling of the RT-PCR reads with MiXCR, one entry per CDR3 protein. Found here are hundreds of thousands of distinct CDR3 sequences, around 13% of them singletons; the top ten hold less than 8.5%. This clonotype has a handful of counts. Its matching antigen is unknown. V shed 5 bases and J shed 7 bases, with 15 bases lying between them. The CDR3 is 15 residues long. The germline V gene encodes CDR1 WSHSY and CDR2 SAAADI. Specimen: PBMCs from blood, collected 14 days before vaccination. The rearrangement uses TRBV10-2 and TRBJ1-6, with a tentative D call TRBD1 (6 bases). The receptor comes from a middle-aged man who received an inactivated influenza vaccine. The chain's CDR3 is CASSNGQTTNSPLHF. The CDR3 DNA reads as TGCGCCAGCAGTAATGGACAGACCACAAATTCACCCCTCCACTTT.